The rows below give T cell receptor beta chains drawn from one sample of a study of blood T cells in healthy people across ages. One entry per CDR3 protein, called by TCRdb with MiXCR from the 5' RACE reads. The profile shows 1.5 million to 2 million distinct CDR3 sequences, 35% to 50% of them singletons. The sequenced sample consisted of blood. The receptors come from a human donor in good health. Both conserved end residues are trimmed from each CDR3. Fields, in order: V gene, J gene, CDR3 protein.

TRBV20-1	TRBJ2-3	SAKGSTDTQY
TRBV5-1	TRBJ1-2	ASSNPGQGTYGYT
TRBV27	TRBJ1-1	ASSYKGVRPSEAF
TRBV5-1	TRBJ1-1	ASSLWDPFTEAF
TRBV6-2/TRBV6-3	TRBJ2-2	ASLKWGAKTGELF
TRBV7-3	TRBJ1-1	ASSFSARGSEAF
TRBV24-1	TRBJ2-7	ATSDGDEQY
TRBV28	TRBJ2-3	TSSATEASRTDTQY
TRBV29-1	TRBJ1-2	SVEEGAYGYT
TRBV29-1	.	SVRTGKKDEQY
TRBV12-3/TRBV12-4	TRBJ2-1	AGKTSGGYHNEQF
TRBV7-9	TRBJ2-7	ASSLTGARRDDEQY
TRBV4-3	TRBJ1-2	ASSQDSRDRAIWYT
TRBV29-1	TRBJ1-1	SVERRLKNTEAF
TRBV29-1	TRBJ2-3	SVPGGMPTDTQY
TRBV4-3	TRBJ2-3	ASSQTFIQGRTDTQY
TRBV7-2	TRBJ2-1	ASSFPGLEGPYNEQF
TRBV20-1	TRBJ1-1	SASTGLNTEAF
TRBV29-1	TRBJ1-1	SADYLRTEAF
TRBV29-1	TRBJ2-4	SVALSNGNIQY
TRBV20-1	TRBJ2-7	SARPDPLKMDYEQY
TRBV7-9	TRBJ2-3	ASSFLLPTSGDTDTQY
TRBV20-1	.	SANQYGVAETQY
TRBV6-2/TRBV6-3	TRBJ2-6	ASWGLWANVLT
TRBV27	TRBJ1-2	ACSLSGGPYGYT
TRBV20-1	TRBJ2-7	SARPRDRDSYEQY
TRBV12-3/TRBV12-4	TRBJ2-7	ASSVPGQGDYEQY
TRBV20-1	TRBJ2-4	SARDRAGGNIQY
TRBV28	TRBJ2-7	ASRLATGGTLAQY
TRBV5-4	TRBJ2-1	ASSLGGQGGNEQF
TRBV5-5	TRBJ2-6	ASSLTGSPGANVLT
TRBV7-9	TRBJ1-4	ASSFQLTDESEKLF
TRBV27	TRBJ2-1	ASSSGLKSSYNEQF
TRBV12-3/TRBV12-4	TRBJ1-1	ASSTELPGDTEAF
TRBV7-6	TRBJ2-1	ASSRQGAEQF
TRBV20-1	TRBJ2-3	SAPGLAGGRTDTQY
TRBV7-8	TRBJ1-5	ASSLLSSNQPQH
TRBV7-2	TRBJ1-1	ASSLDRGITEAF
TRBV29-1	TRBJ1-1	SVWSSYTEAF
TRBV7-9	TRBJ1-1	ASSPGQSKWTEAF
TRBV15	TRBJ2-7	ATSRDPGPSYEQY